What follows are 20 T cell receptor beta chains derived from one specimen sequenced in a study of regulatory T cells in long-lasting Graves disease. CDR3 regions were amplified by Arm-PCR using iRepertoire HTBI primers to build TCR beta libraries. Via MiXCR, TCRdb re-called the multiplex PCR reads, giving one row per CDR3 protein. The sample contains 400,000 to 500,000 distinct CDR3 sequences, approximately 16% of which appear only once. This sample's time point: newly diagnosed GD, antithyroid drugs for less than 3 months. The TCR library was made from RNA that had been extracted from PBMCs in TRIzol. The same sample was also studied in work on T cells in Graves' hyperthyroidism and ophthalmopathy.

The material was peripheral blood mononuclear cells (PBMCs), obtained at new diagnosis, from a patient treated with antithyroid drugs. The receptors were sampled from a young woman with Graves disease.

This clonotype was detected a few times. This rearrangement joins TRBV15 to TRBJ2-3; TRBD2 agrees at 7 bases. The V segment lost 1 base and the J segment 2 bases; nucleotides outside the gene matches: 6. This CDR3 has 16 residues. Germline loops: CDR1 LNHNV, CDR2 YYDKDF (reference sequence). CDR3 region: CATSRAGGAVTDTQYF. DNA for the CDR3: TGTGCCACCAGCAGAGCGGGAGGAGCGGTCACAGATACGCAGTATTTT.

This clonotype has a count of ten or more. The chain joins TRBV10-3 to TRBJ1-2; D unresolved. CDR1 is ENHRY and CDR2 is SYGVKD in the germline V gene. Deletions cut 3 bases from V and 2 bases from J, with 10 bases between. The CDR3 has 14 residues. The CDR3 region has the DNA TGTGCCATCAGTGATTCGTTTGGGAACTATGGCTACACCTTC. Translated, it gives CAISDSFGNYGYTF.

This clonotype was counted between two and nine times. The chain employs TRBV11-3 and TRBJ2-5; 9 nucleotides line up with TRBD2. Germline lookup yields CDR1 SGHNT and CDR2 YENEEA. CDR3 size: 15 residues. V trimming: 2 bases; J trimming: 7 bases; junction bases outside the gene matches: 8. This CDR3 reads CASSLTGAGGVTQYF. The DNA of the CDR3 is TGTGCCAGCAGCTTAACTGGAGCGGGAGGTGTGACCCAGTACTTC.

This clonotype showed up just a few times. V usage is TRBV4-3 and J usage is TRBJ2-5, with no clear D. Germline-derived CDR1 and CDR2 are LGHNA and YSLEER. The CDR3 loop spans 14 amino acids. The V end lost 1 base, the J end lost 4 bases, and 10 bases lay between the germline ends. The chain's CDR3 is CASSQVTSRETQYF. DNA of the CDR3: TGCGCCAGCAGCCAAGTAACGAGTAGAGAGACCCAGTACTTC.

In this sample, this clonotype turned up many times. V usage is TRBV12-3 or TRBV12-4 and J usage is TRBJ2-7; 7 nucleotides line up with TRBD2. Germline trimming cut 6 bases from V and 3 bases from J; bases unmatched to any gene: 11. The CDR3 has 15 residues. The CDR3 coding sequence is TGTGCCAGCAGCTTCGAGGCAGGCGGGAGCTACGAGCAGTACTTC. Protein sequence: CASSFEAGGSYEQYF.

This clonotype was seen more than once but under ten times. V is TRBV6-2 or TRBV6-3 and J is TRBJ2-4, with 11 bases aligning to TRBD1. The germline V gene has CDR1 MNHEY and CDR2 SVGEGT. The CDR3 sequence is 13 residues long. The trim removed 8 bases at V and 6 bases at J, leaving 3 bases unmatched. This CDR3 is CASGGQGGNIQYF. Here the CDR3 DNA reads TGTGCCAGCGGGGGACAGGGGGGAAACATTCAGTACTTC.

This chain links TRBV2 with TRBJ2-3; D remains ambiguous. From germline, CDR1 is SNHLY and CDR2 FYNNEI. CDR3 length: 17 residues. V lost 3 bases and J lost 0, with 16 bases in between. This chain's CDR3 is CASSDARQPTSTDTQYF. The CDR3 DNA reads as TGTGCCAGCAGTGACGCCCGACAACCAACTAGCACAGATACGCAGTATTTT. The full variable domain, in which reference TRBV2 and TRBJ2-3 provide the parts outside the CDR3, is EPEVTQTPSHQVTQMGQEVILRCVPISNHLYFYWYRQILGQKVEFLVSFYNNEISEKSEIFDDQFSVERPDGSNFTLKIRSTKLEDSAMYFCASSDARQPTSTDTQYFGPGTRLTVL.

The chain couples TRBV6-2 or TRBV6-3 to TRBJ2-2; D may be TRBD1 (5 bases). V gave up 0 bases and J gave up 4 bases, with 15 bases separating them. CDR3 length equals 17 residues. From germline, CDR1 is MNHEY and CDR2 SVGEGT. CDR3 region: CASSYSESGLVTGELFF. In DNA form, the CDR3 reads TGTGCCAGCAGTTACTCTGAATCAGGGCTGGTCACCGGGGAGCTGTTTTTT.

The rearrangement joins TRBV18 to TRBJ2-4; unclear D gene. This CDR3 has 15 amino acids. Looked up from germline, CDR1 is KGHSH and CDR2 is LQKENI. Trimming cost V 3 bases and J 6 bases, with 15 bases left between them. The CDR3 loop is CASSPGDSVVNIQYF. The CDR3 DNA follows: TGTGCCAGCTCACCTGGGGATTCTGTGGTAAACATTCAGTACTTC.

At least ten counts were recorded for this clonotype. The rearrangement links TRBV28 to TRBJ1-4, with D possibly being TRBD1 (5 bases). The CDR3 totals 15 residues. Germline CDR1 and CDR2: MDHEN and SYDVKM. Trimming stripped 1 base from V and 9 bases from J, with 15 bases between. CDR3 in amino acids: CASSLSSREVKKLFF. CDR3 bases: TGTGCCAGCAGTTTATCATCCAGGGAAGTCAAAAAACTGTTTTTT.

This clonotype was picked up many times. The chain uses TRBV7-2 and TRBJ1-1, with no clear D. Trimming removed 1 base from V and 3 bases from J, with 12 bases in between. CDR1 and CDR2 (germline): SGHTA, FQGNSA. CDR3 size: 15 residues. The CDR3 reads CASSLVGSPDTEAFF. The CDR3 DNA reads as TGTGCCAGCAGCTTAGTAGGAAGTCCGGACACTGAAGCTTTCTTT.

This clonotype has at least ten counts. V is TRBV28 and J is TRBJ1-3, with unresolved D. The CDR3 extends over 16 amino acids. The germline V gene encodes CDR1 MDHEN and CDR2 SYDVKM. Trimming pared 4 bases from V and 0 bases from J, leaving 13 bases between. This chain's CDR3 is CASSSVGAASGNTIYF. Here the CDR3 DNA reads TGTGCCAGCAGTTCCGTCGGTGCCGCCTCTGGAAACACCATATATTTT.

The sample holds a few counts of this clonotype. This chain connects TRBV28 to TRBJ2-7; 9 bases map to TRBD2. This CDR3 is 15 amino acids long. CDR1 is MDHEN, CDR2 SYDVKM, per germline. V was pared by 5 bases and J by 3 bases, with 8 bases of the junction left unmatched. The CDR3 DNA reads TGTGCCAGCAGTACAACCGGGACTAGCAACTACGAGCAGTACTTC. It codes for CASSTTGTSNYEQYF. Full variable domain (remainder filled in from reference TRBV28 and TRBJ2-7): DVKVTQSSRYLVKRTGEKVFLECVQDMDHENMFWYRQDPGLGLRLIYFSYDVKMKEKGDIPEGYSVSREKKERFSLILESASTNQTSMYLCASSTTGTSNYEQYFGPGTRLTVT.

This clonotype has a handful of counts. CDR3 DNA sequence: TGTGCCAGCAGCGTAGGCGGGACTACGGAGCAGTTCTTC. Its translation: CASSVGGTTEQFF. J is TRBJ2-1 and V is TRBV9; the match to TRBD2 covers 7 bases. CDR1 and CDR2 (germline): SGDLS, YYNGEE. The CDR3 is made up of 13 amino acids. V shed 0 bases and J 10 bases; nucleotides not matched to a gene: 4.

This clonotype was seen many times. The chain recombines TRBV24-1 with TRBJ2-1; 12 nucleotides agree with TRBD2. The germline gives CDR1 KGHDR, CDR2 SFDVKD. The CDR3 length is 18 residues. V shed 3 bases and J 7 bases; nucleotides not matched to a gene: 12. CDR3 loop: CATSDPRTSGTGGNEQFF. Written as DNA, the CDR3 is TGTGCCACCAGTGATCCACGGACTAGCGGGACTGGGGGGAATGAGCAGTTCTTC.

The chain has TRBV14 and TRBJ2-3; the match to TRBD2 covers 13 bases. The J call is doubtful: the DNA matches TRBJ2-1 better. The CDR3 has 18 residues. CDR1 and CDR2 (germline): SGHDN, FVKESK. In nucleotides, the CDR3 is TGTGCCAGCAGCCAAGAGGATTCGACTAGCGGGAGGAGTGATGAGCAGTTCTTC. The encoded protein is CASSQEDSTSGRSDEQFF.

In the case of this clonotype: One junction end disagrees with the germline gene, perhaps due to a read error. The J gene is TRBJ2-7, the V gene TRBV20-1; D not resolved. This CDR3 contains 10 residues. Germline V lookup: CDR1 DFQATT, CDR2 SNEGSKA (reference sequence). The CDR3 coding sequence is TGTGCTGTACCCCAGAGCGAGCAGTACTTC. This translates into CAVPQSEQYF.

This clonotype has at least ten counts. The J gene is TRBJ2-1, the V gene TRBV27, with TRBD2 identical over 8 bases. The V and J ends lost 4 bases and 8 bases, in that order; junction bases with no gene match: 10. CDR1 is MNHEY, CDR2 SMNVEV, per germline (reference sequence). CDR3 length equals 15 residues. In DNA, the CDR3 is TGTGCCAGCAGTTACGGGCGGGAGGTGGTAGATGAGCAGTTCTTC. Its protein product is CASSYGREVVDEQFF.

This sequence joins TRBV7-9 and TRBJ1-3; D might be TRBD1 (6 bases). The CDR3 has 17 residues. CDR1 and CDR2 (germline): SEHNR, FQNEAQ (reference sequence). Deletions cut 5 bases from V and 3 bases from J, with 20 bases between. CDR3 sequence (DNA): TGTGCCAGCAGCAGACAGGATTTTGATTTTCGTGGAAACACCATATATTTT. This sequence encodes CASSRQDFDFRGNTIYF. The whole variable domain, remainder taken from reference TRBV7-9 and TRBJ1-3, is DTGVSQNPRHKITKRGQNVTFRCDPISEHNRLYWYRQTLGQGPEFLTYFQNEAQLEKSRLLSDRFSAERPKGSFSTLEIQRTEQGDSAMYLCASSRQDFDFRGNTIYFGEGSWLTVV.

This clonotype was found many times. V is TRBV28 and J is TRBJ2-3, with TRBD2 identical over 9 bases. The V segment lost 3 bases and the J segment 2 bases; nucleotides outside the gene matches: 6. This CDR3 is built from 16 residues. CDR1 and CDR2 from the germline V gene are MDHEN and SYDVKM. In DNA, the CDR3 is TGTGCCAGCAGTTTTGAGGGACTAGCCCTCACAGATACGCAGTATTTT. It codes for CASSFEGLALTDTQYF.